Each of the 6 T cell receptor beta chains below was sequenced from the same sample in a study of cytomegalovirus exposure and HLA in healthy donors. PCR employed 60 Vbeta and 13 Jbeta primers. Method: immunoSEQ multiplex PCR; TCRdb's copy keeps in-frame clones and lacks some. The sample records 150,000 to 250,000 clones, around 80% being singletons. Sequenced material: PBMCs. Every receptor here comes from a woman in her twenties or thirties in good health and CMV-seropositive.

This clone appeared once. The chain recombines TRBV30 with TRBJ2-1, with 7 bases lining up with TRBD1. Germline trimming cut 0 bases from V and 2 bases from J; bases unmatched to any gene: 10. The CDR3 consists of 17 residues. CDR1 and CDR2 from the germline V gene are GTSNPN and SVGIG (reference sequence). Here the CDR3 DNA reads TGTGCCTGGAGTGTTGGGTACGGACAGGTGGCCTACAATGAGCAGTTCTTC. Protein sequence: CAWSVGYGQVAYNEQFF.

This clone was observed a few times. The J gene is TRBJ2-7, the V gene TRBV30, with unresolved D. Germline V gene sequence: CDR1 GTSNPN, CDR2 SVGIG (reference sequence). The ends were cut back, 2 bases at V and 5 bases at J, with 10 bases in the middle. The CDR3 spans 12 residues. The CDR3 sequence: CAWSPSQDEQYF. The CDR3 DNA reads as TGTGCCTGGAGTCCTTCGCAGGACGAGCAGTACTTC.

This rearrangement joins TRBV7-2 to TRBJ2-7; TRBD2 matches 7 bases. The CDR3 length is 14 residues. The trim removed 5 bases at V and 3 bases at J, leaving 7 bases unmatched. Germline loops: CDR1 SGHTA, CDR2 FQGNSA. The CDR3 coding sequence is TGTGCCAGCAGCCAGAGGGGACTAATCTACGAGCAGTACTTC. Amino acids: CASSQRGLIYEQYF.

The genes are TRBV6-5 and TRBJ1-1; tentative D call: TRBD1 (6 bases). Germline V gives CDR1 MNHEY, CDR2 SVGAGI. V dropped 0 bases and J dropped 6 bases, with 14 bases sitting between them. The CDR3 totals 15 residues. The CDR3 region is CASSYSWQGLAEAFF. The CDR3 nucleotides are TGTGCCAGCAGTTACTCATGGCAGGGGTTGGCTGAAGCTTTCTTT.

This chain joins TRBV4-3 and TRBJ2-3; possibly TRBD2 for D (5 bases). This CDR3 is 18 amino acids long. From germline, CDR1 is LGHNA and CDR2 YSLEER. Trimming removed 2 bases from V and 1 base from J, with 19 bases in between. The CDR3 coding sequence is TGCGCCAGCAGCCAAACCTTTAGTGGCGGGTTCGGCACAGATACGCAGTATTTT. Encoded protein: CASSQTFSGGFGTDTQYF.

This clone turned up a few times. Other nucleotide sequences in the sample specify the same CDR3. Here the CDR3 reads CASSPGMGSNQPQHF. CDR3 DNA: TGTGCCAGCAGCCCAGGGATGGGTAGCAATCAGCCCCAGCATTTT. The chain combines TRBV11-3 with TRBJ1-5; weak D call: TRBD1 (5 bases). CDR1 SGHNT and CDR2 YENEEA come from the germline V gene. The ends were cut back, 5 bases at V and 0 bases at J, with 11 bases in the middle. The CDR3 is 15 residues long.